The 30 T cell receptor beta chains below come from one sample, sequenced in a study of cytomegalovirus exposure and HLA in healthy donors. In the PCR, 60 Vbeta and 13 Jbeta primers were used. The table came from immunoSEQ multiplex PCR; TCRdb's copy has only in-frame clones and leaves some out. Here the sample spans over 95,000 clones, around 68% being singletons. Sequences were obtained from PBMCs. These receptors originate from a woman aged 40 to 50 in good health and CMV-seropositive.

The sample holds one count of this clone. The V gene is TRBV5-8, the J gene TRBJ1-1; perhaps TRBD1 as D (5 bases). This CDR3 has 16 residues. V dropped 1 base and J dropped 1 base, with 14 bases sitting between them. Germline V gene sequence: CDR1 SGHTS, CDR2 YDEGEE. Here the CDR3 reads CASSLFGGSRNTEAFF. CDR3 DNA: TGTGCCAGCAGCTTGTTCGGGGGTAGCCGGAACACTGAAGCTTTCTTT.

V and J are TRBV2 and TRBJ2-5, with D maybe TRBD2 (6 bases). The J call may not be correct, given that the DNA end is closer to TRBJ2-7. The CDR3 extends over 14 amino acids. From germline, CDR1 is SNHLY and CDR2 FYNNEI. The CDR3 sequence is CASRGRGTFHEQYF. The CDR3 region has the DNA TGTGCCAGCAGGGGTCGCGGGACGTTCCACGAGCAGTACTTC.

CDR3 region: CASSLGAGGRNEQFF. CDR3 DNA: TGTGCCAGCAGCTTAGGAGCGGGAGGGCGAAATGAGCAGTTCTTC. J is TRBJ2-1 and V is TRBV7-9, with 10 nucleotides matching TRBD2. The CDR3 contains 15 residues. Germline CDR1 is SEHNR and CDR2 is FQNEAQ (reference sequence). With V trimmed by 1 base and J by 7 bases, 4 bases remained unmatched.

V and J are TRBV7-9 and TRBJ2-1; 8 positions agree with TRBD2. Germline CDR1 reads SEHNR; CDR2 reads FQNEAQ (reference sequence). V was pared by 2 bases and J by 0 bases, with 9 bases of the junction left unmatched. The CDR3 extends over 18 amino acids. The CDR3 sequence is CASSLIGGGLSSYNEQFF. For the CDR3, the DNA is TGTGCCAGCAGCTTAATAGGCGGGGGGCTCAGCTCCTACAATGAGCAGTTCTTC.

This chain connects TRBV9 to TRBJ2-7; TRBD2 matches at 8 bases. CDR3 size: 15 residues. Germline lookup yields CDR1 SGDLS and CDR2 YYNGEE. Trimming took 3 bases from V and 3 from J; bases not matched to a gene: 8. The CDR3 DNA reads TGTGCCAGCAGCGCCTCATCGGGAGGGTTCTACGAGCAGTACTTC. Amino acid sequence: CASSASSGGFYEQYF.

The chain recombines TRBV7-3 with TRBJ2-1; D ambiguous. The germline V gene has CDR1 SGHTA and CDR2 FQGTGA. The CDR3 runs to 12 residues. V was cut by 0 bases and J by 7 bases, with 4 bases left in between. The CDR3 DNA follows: TGTGCCAGCAGCTTAACCTCGAATGAGCAGTTCTTC. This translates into CASSLTSNEQFF.

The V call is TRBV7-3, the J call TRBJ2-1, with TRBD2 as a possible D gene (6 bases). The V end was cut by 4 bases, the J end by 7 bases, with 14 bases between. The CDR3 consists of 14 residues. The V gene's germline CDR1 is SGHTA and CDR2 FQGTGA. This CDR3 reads CASSWTGAGNEQFF. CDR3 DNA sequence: TGTGCCAGCAGCTGGACGGGAGCTGGTAATGAGCAGTTCTTC.

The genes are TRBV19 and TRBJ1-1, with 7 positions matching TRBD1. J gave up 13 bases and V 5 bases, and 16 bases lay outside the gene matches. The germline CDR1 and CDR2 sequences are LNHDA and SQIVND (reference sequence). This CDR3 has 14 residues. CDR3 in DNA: TGTGCCAGTAGTCCGATCCGATCGACAGGGATTGGTTTCTTT. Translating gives CASSPIRSTGIGFF.

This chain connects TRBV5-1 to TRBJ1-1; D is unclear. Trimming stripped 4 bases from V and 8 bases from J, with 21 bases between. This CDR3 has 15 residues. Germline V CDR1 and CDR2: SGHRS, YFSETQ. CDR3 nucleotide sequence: TGCGCCAGCAGCCCCGGGGATTGGACTGATAGGGAAGCTTTCTTT. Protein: CASSPGDWTDREAFF. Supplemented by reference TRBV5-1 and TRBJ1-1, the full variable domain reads KAGVTQTPRYLIKTRGQQVTLSCSPISGHRSVSWYQQTPGQGLQFLFEYFSETQRNKGNFPGRFSGRQFSNSRSEMNVSTLELGDSALYLCASSPGDWTDREAFFGQGTRLTVV.

The CDR3 sequence is CASSYGTSFSDTQYF. The CDR3 DNA reads as TGTGCCAGCAGCTATGGGACTAGCTTCTCCGATACGCAGTATTTT. The chain combines TRBV4-2 with TRBJ2-3, with TRBD2 matching over 9 bases. The V segment lost 5 bases and the J segment 6 bases; nucleotides outside the gene matches: 9. This CDR3 is 15 amino acids long. Germline loops: CDR1 LGHNA, CDR2 YNFKEQ.

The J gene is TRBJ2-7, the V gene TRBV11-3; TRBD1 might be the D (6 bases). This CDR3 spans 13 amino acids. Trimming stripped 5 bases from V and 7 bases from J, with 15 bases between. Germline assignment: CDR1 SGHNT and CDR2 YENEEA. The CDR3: CASSPPGDPEQYF. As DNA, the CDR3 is TGTGCCAGCAGCCCCCCAGGGGACCCAGAGCAGTACTTC. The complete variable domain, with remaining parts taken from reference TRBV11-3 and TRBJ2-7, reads EAGVVQSPRYKIIEKKQPVAFWCNPISGHNTLYWYLQNLGQGPELLIRYENEEAVDDSQLPKDRFSAERLKGVDSTLKIQPAELGDSAVYLCASSPPGDPEQYFGPGTRLTVT.

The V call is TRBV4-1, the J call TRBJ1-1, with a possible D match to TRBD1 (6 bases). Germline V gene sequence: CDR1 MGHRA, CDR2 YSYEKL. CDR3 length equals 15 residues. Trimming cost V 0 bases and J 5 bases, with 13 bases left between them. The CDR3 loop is CASSQDPGGGTEAFF. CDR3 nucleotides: TGCGCCAGCAGCCAAGACCCGGGGGGCGGGACTGAAGCTTTCTTT.

The CDR3 spells CASSRWGPGRMNTEAFF. The CDR3, as DNA: TGTGCCAGCAGCCGATGGGGGCCGGGACGGATGAACACTGAAGCTTTCTTT. The rearrangement links TRBV7-3 to TRBJ1-1, with a weak D call TRBD1 (6 bases). The CDR3 length is 17 residues. Germline-derived CDR1 and CDR2 are SGHTA and FQGTGA. Trimming removed 5 bases from V and 0 bases from J, with 19 bases in between. The full variable domain, completed using reference TRBV7-3 and TRBJ1-1, is GAGVSQTPSNKVTEKGKYVELRCDPISGHTALYWYRQSLGQGPEFLIYFQGTGAADDSGLPNDRFFAVRPEGSVSTLKIQRTERGDSAVYLCASSRWGPGRMNTEAFFGQGTRLTVV.

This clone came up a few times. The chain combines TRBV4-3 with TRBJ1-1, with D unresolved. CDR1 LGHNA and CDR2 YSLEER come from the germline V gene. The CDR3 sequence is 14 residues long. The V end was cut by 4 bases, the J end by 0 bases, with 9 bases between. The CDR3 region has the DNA TGCGCCAGCAGCCTAGGACTGTTGAACACTGAAGCTTTCTTT. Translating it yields CASSLGLLNTEAFF.

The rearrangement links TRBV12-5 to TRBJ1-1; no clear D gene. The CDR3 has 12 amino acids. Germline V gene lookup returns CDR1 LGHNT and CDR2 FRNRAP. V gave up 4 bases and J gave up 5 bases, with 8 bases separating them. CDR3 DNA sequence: TGTGCTAGTGGTTCATTTGTTACTGAAGCTTTCTTT. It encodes CASGSFVTEAFF.

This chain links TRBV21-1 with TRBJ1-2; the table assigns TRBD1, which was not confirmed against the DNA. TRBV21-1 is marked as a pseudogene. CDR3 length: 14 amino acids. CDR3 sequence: CASSKVPSLYGYTF. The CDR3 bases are TGTGCCAGCAGCAAAGTGCCCAGTCTGTATGGCTACACCTTC.

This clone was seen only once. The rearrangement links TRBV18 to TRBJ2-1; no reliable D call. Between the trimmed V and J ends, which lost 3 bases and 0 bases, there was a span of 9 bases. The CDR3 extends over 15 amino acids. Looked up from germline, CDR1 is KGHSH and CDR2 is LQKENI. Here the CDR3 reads CASSPSSGSYNEQFF. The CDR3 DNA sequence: TGTGCCAGCTCACCGTCTTCCGGCTCCTACAATGAGCAGTTCTTC.

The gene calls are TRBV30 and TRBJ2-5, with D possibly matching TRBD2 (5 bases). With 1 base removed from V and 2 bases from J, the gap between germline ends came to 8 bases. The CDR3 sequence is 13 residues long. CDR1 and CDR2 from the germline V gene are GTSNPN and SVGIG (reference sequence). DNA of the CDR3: TGTGCCTGGAGTGGAGGGTCTCAAGAGACCCAGTACTTC. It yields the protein CAWSGGSQETQYF.

The CDR3 bases are TGTGCCAGCAGCTTCTATGGACTAGCGGTCACAGATACGCAGTATTTT. This codes for CASSFYGLAVTDTQYF. This sequence joins TRBV7-9 and TRBJ2-3; 10 positions match TRBD2. Per the germline V gene, CDR1 is SEHNR and CDR2 is FQNEAQ (reference sequence). The CDR3 has 16 residues. V trimming: 3 bases; J trimming: 2 bases; junction bases outside the gene matches: 5.

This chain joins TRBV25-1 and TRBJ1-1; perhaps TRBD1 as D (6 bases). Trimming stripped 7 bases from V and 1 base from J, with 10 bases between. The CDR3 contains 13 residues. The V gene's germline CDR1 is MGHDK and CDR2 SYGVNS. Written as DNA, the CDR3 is TGTGCCAGCACAGGGGTCGGGAACACTGAAGCTTTCTTT. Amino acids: CASTGVGNTEAFF.

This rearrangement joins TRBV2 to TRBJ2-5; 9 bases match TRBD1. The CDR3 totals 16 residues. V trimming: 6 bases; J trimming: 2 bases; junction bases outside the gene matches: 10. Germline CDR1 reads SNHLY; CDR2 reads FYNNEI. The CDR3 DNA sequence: TGTGCCAGCAGCCTACCCGGACAGGGGCAACAAGAGACCCAGTACTTC. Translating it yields CASSLPGQGQQETQYF. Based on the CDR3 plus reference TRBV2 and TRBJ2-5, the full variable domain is EPEVTQTPSHQVTQMGQEVILRCVPISNHLYFYWYRQILGQKVEFLVSFYNNEISEKSEIFDDQFSVERPDGSNFTLKIRSTKLEDSAMYFCASSLPGQGQQETQYFGPGTRLLVL.

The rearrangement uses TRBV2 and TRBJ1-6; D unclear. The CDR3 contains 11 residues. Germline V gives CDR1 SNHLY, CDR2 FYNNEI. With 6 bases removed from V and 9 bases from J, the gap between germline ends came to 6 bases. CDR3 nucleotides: TGTGCCAGCAGACTTTTTTCACCCCTCCACTTT. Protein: CASRLFSPLHF. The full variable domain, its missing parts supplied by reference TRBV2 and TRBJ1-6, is EPEVTQTPSHQVTQMGQEVILRCVPISNHLYFYWYRQILGQKVEFLVSFYNNEISEKSEIFDDQFSVERPDGSNFTLKIRSTKLEDSAMYFCASRLFSPLHFGNGTRLTVT.

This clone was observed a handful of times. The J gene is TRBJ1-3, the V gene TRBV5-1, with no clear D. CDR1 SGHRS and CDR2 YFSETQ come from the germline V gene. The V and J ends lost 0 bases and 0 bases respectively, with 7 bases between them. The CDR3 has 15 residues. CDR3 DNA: TGCGCCAGCAGCTTGGACACCGTCTCTGGAAACACCATATATTTT. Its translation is CASSLDTVSGNTIYF.

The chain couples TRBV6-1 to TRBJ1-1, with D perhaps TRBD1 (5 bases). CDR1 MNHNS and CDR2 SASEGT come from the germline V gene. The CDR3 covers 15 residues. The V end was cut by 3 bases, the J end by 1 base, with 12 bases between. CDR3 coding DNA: TGTGCCAGCAGTGAGGGTTGGGGCTGGAACACTGAAGCTTTCTTT. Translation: CASSEGWGWNTEAFF.

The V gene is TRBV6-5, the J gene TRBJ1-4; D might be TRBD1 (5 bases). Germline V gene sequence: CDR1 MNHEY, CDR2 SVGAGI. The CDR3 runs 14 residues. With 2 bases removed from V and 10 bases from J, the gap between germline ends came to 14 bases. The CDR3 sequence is CASSYDSRGGKLFF. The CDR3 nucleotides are TGTGCCAGCAGTTACGACAGCCGGGGAGGAAAACTGTTTTTT.

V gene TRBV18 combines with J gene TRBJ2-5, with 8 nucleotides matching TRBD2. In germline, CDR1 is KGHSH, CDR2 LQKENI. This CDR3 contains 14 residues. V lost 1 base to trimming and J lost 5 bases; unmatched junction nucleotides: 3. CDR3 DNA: TGTGCCAGCTCACCACGCGGGGGGCAGGAGACCCAGTACTTC. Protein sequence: CASSPRGGQETQYF.

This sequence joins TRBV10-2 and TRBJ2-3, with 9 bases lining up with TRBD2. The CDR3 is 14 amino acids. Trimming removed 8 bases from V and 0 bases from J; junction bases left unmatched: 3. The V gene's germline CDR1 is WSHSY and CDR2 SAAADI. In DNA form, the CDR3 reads TGCGCCAGCGCTAGCGGGGCCAGCACAGATACGCAGTATTTT. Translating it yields CASASGASTDTQYF.

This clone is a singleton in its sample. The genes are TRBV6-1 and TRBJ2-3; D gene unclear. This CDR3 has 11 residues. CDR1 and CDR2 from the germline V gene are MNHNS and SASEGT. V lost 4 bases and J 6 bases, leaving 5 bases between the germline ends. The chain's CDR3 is CASSVGDTQYF. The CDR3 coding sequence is TGTGCCAGCAGTGTCGGTGATACGCAGTATTTT.

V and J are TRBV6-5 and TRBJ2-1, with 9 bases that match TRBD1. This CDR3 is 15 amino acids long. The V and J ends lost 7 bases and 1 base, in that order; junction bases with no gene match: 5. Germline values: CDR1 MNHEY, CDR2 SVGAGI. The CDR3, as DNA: TGTGCCAGCAAAAGGGGACAGGGATCCTACAATGAGCAGTTCTTC. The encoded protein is CASKRGQGSYNEQFF.

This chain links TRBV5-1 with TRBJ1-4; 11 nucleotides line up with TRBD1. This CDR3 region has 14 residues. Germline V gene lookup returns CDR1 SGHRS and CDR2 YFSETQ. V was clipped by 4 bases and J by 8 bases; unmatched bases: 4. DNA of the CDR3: TGCGCCAGCAGCCCGGGACAGGGGGAGGAAAAACTGTTTTTT. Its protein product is CASSPGQGEEKLFF.